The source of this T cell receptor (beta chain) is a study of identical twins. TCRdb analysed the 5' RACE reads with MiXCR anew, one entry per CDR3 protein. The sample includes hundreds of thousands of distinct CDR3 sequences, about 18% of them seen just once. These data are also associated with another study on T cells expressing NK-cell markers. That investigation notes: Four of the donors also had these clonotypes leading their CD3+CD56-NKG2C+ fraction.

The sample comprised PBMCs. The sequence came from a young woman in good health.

The CDR3 coding sequence is TGCAGTGCTTACGACAGGGGCGATGGCTACACCTTC. Translation: CSAYDRGDGYTF. The rearrangement links TRBV20-1 to TRBJ1-2, with 8 bases identical to TRBD1. The germline gives CDR1 DFQATT, CDR2 SNEGSKA (reference sequence). The V segment lost 5 bases and the J segment 6 bases; nucleotides outside the gene matches: 5. This CDR3 is built from 12 residues.